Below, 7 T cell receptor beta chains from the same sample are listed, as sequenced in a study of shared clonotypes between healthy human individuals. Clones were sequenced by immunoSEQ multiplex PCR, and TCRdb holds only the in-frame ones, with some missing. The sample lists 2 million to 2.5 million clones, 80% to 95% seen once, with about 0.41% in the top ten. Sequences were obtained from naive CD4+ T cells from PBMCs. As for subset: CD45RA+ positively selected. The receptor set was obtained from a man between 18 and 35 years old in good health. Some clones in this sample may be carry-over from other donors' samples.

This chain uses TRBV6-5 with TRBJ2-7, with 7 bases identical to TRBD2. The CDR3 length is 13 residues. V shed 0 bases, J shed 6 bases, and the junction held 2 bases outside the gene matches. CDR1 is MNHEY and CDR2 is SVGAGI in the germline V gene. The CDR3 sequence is CASSYSGGTEQYF. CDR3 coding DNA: TGTGCCAGCAGTTACTCCGGGGGGACCGAGCAGTACTTC.

The chain's CDR3 is CASSYAHTGNQPQHF. CDR3 nucleotides: TGTGCCAGCAGTTACGCTCATACGGGCAATCAGCCCCAGCATTTT. The chain joins TRBV6-5 to TRBJ1-5; no reliable D call. The V end was cut by 2 bases, the J end by 2 bases, with 10 bases between. CDR3 length: 15 residues. CDR1 and CDR2 from the germline V gene are MNHEY and SVGAGI.

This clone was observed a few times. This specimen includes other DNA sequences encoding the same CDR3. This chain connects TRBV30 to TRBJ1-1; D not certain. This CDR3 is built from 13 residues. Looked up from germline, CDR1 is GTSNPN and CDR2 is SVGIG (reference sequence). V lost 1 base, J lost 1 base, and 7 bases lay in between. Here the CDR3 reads CAWSGQTNTEAFF. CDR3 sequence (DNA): TGTGCCTGGAGTGGGCAGACGAACACTGAAGCTTTCTTT.

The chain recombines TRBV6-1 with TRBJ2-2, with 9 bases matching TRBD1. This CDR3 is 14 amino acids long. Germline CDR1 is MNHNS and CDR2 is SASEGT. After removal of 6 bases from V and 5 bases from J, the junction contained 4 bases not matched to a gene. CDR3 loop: CASRGGTGTGELFF. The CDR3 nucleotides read TGTGCCAGCAGGGGTGGGACAGGGACCGGGGAGCTGTTTTTT.

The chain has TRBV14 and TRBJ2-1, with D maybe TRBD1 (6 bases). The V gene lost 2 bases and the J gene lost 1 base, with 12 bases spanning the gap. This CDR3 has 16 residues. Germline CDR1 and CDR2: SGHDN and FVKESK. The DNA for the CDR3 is TGTGCCAGCAGCCAAATGGGGGCTGTGTCCTACAATGAGCAGTTCTTC. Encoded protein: CASSQMGAVSYNEQFF.

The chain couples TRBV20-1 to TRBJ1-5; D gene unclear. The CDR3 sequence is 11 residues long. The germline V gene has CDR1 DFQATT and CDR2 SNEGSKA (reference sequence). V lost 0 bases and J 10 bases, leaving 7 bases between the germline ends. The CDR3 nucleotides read TGCAGTGCTAGAGATACAGAACCCCAGCATTTT. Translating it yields CSARDTEPQHF.

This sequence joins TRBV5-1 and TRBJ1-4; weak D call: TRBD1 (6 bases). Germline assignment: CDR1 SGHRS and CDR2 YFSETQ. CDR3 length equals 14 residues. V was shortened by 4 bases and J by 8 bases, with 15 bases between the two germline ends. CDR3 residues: CASSPTGLKEKLFF. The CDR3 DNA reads TGCGCCAGCAGCCCGACAGGTTTGAAAGAAAAACTGTTTTTT.